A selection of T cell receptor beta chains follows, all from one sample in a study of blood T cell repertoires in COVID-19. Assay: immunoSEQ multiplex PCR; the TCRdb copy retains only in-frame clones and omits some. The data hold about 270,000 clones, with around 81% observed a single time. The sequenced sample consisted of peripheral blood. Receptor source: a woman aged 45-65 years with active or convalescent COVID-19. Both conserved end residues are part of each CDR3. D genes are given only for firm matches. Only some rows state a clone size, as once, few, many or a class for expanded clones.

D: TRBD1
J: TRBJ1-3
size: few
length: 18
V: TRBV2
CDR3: CASRRDQRDRLGGNTIYF
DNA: TGTGCCAGCAGGCGAGACCAAAGGGACAGGCTCGGCGGAAACACCATATATTTT

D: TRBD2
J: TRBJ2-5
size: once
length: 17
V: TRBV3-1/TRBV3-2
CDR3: CASSHVGTSGLQETQYF
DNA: TGTGCCAGCAGCCACGTCGGGACTAGCGGACTCCAAGAGACCCAGTACTTC

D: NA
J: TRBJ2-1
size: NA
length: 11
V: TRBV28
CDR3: CASRSDNEQFF
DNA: TGTGCCAGCAGATCGGACAATGAGCAGTTCTTC

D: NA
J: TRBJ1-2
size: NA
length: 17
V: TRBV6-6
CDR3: CASSHAPAGGPNYGYTF
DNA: TGTGCCAGCAGTCACGCCCCGGCGGGCGGACCTAACTATGGCTACACCTTC

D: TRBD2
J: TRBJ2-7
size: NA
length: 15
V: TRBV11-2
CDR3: CASSARLAGPYEQYF
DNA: TGTGCCAGCAGCGCGCGACTAGCGGGACCCTACGAGCAGTACTTC

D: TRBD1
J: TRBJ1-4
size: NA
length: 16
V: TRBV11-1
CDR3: CASSFGQGAVDEKLFF
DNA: TGTGCCAGCAGCTTCGGGCAGGGGGCTGTTGATGAAAAACTGTTTTTT

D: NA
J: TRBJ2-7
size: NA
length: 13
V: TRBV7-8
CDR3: CASSRTASYEQYF
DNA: TGTGCCAGCAGCCGGACAGCCTCCTACGAGCAGTACTTC

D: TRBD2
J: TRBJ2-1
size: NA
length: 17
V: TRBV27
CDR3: CASSLRGSGGLYNEQFF
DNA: TGTGCCAGCAGTTTAAGGGGTAGCGGGGGCCTCTACAATGAGCAGTTCTTC

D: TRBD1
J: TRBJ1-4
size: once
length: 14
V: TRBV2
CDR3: CASSDRTGVEKLFF
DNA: TGTGCCAGCAGTGATAGGACAGGGGTTGAAAAACTGTTTTTT

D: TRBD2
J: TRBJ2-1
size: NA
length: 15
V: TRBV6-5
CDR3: CASRWASGSPNEQFF
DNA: TGTGCCAGCCGCTGGGCTAGCGGGAGTCCCAATGAGCAGTTCTTC

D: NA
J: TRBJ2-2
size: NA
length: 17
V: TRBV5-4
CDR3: CASSPRLGGRSAGELFF
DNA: TGTGCCAGCAGCCCTCGACTAGGTGGGCGAAGCGCCGGGGAGCTGTTTTTT

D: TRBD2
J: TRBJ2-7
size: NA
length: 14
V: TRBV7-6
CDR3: CASSLSGAAYEQYF
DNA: TGTGCCAGCAGCTTAAGCGGGGCTGCCTACGAGCAGTACTTC

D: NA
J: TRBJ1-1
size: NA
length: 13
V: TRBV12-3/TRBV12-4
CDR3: CASSETVNTEAFF
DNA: TGTGCCAGCAGTGAGACAGTGAACACTGAAGCTTTCTTT

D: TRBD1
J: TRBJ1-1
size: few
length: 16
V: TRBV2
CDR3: CASSEVGGRFGTEAFF
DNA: TGTGCCAGCAGTGAGGTAGGGGGCCGGTTCGGCACTGAAGCTTTCTTT

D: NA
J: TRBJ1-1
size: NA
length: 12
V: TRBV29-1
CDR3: CSVAHPSTEAFF
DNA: TGCAGCGTAGCGCACCCGAGCACTGAAGCTTTCTTT

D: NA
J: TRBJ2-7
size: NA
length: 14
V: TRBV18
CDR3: CASSPLPQGGEQYF
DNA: TGTGCCAGCTCACCACTCCCACAGGGTGGCGAGCAGTACTTC

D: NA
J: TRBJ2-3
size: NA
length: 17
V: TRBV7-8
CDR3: CASSPGGGRIFTDTQYF
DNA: TGTGCCAGCAGCCCCGGCGGGGGCAGGATTTTCACAGATACGCAGTATTTT

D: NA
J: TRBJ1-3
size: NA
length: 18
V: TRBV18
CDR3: CASSLRDTLRASGNTIYF
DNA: TGTGCCAGCTCACTTCGGGACACCCTGAGAGCTTCTGGAAACACCATATATTTT

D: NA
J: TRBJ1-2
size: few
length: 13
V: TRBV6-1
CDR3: CASSETYRSYYTF
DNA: TGTGCCAGCAGTGAAACGTACAGGTCGTACTACACCTTC

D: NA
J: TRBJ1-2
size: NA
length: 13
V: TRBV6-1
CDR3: CASSPQENYGYTF
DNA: TGTGCCAGCAGTCCACAGGAAAACTATGGCTACACCTTC

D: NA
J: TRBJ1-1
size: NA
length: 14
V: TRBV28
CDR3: CASSLRGQAPEAFF
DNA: TGTGCCAGCAGTTTAAGGGGTCAGGCCCCTGAAGCTTTCTTT

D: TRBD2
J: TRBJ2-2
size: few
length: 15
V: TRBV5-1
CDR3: CASSLGTRRTGELFF
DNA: TGCGCCAGCAGCTTGGGGACTAGAAGAACCGGGGAGCTGTTTTTT

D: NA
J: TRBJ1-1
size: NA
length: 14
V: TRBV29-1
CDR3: CSGSGGFGDTEAFF
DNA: TGCAGCGGATCTGGAGGGTTCGGGGACACTGAAGCTTTCTTT

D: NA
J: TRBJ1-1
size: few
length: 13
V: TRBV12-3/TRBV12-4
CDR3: CASTLQSGTEAFF
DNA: TGTGCCAGCACCCTCCAGTCGGGCACTGAAGCTTTCTTT

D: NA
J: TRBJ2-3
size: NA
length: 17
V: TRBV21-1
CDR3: CASLGRGTGTSTDTQYF
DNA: TGTGCCAGCTTAGGGAGGGGGACGGGAACTAGCACAGATACGCAGTATTTT

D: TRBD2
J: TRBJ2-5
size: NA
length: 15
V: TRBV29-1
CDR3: CSVVGLAGGQETQYF
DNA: TGCAGCGTTGTGGGACTAGCGGGAGGGCAAGAGACCCAGTACTTC

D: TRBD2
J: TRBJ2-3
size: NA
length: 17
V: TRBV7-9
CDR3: CASTPPRGGSGADTQYF
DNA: TGTGCCAGCACCCCCCCGCGGGGCGGGAGCGGGGCAGATACGCAGTATTTT

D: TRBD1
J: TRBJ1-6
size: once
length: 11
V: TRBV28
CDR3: CASSTGQGPHF
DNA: TGTGCCAGCAGTACGGGACAGGGTCCCCACTTT

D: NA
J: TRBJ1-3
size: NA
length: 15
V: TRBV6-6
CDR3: CASSYEGVSGNTIYF
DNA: TGTGCCAGCAGTTACGAAGGAGTTAGTGGAAACACCATATATTTT

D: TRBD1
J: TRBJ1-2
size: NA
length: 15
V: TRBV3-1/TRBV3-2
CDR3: CASSQSGGAFYGYTF
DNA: TGTGCCAGCAGCCAATCAGGGGGCGCGTTCTATGGCTACACCTTC

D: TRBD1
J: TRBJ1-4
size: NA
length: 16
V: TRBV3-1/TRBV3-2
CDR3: CASSQAPGQGLVKLFF
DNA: TGTGCCAGCAGCCAAGCCCCGGGACAGGGGCTCGTGAAACTGTTTTTT

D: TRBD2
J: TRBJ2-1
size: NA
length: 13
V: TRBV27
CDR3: CASALAGDNEQFF
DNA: TGTGCCAGCGCACTAGCGGGAGATAATGAGCAGTTCTTC

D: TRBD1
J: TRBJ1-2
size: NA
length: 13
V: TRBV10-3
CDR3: CAIYGQELYGYTF
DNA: TGTGCCATCTACGGACAGGAGCTCTATGGCTACACCTTC

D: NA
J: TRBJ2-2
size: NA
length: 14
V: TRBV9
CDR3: CASSVGQNTGELFF
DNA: TGTGCCAGCAGCGTAGGTCAGAACACCGGGGAGCTGTTTTTT

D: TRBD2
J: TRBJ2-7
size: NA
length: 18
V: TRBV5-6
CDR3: CASSSRGLAGNPSYEQYF
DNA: TGTGCCAGCAGCTCGCGAGGACTAGCGGGCAACCCCTCCTACGAGCAGTACTTC

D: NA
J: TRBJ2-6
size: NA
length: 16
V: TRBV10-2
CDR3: CASSESSWYGANVLTF
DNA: TGCGCCAGCAGTGAAAGTAGCTGGTATGGGGCCAACGTCCTGACTTTC

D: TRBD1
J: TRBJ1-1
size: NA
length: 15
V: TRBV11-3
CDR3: CASSPGQGSITEAFF
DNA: TGTGCCAGCAGCCCGGGACAGGGAAGCATCACTGAAGCTTTCTTT

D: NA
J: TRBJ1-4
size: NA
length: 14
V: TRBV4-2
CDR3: CASSRDGGAEKLFF
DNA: TGTGCCAGCAGCCGGGACGGAGGGGCTGAAAAACTGTTTTTT

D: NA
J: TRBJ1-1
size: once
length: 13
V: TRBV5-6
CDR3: CASSLPGNTEAFF
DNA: TGTGCCAGCAGCTTGCCGGGGAACACTGAAGCTTTCTTT

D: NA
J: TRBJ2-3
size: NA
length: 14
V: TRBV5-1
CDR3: CASMSPELADTQYF
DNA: TGCGCCAGCATGAGTCCGGAGCTAGCGGATACGCAGTATTTT

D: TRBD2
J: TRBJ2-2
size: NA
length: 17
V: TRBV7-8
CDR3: CASSLAGGEGNTGELFF
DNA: TGTGCCAGCAGCTTAGCTGGTGGGGAGGGGAACACCGGGGAGCTGTTTTTT